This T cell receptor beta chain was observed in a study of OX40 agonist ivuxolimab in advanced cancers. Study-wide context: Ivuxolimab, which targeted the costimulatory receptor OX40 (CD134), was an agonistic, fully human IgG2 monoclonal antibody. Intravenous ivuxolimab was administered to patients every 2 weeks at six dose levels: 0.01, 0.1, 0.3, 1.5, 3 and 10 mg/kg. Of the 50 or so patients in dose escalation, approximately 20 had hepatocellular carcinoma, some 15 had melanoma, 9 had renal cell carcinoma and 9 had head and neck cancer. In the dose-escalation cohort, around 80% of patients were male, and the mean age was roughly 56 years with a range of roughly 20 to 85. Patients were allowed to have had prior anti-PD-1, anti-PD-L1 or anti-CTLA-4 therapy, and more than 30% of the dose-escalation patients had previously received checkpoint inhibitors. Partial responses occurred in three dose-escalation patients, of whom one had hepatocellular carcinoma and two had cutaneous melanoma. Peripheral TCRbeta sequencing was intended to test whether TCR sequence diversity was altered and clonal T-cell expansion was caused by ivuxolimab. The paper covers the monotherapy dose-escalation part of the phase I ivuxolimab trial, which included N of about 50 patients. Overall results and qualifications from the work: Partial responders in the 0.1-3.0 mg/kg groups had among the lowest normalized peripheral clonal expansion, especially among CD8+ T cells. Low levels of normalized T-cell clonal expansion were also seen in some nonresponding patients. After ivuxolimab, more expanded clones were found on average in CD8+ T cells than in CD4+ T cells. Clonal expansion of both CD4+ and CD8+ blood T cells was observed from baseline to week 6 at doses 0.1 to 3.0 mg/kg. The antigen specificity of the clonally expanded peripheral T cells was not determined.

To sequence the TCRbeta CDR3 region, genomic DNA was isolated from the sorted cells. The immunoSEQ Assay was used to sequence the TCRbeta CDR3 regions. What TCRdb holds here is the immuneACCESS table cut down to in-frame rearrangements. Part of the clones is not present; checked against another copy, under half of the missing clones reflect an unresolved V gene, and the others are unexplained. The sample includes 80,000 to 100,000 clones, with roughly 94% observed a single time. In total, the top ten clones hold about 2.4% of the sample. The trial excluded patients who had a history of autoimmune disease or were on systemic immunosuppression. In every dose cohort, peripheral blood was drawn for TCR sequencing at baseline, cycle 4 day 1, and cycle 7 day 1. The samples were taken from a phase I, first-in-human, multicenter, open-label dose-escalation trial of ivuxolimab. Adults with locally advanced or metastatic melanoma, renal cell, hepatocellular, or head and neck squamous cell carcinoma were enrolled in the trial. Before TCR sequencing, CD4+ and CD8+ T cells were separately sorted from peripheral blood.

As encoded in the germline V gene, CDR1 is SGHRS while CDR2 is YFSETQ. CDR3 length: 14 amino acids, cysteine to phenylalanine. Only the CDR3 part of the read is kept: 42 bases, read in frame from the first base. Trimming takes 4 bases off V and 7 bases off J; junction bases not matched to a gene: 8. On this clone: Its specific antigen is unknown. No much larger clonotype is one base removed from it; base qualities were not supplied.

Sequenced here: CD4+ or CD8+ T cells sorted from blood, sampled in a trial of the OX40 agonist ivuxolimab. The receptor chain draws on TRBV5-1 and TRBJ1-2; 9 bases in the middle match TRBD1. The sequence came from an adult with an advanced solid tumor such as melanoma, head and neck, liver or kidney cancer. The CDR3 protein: CASSDGTGGPGYTF. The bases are TGCGCCAGCAGCGACGGAACAGGGGGCCCTGGCTACACCTTC.